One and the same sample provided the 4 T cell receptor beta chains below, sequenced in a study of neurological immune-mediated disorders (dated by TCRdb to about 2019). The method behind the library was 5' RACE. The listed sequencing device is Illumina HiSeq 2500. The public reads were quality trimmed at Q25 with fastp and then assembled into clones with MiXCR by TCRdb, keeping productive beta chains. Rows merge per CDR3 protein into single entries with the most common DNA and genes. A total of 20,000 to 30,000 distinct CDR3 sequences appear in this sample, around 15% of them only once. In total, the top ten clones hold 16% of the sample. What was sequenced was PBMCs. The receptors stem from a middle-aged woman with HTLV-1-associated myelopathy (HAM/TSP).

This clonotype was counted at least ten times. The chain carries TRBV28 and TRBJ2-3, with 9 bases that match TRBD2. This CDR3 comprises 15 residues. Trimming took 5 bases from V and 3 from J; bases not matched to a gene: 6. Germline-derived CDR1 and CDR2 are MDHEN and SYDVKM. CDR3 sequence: CASSPIAGATDTQYF. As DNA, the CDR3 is TGTGCCAGCAGTCCCATAGCGGGGGCAACAGATACGCAGTATTTT.

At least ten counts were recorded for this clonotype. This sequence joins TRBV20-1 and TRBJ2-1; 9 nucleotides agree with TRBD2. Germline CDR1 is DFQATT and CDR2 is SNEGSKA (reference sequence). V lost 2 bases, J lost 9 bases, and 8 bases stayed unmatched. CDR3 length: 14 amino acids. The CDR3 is CSARSSGGPVEQFF. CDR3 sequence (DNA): TGCAGTGCTAGAAGCAGCGGGGGGCCTGTTGAGCAGTTCTTC.

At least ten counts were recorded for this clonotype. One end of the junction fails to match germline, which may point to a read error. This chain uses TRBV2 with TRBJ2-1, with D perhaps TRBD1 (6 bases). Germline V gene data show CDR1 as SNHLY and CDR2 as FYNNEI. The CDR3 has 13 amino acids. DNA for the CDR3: TGTGCAAGCAGTGAAGGACCAACAGGGGAGCAGTTCTTC. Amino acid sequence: CASSEGPTGEQFF.

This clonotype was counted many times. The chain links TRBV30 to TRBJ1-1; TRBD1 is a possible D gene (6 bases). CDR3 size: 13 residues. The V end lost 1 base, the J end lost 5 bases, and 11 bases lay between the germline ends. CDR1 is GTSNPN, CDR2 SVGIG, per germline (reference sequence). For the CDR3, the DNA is TGTGCCTGGAGTGGGGGGCTTGGGACTGAAGCTTTCTTT. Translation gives CAWSGGLGTEAFF.